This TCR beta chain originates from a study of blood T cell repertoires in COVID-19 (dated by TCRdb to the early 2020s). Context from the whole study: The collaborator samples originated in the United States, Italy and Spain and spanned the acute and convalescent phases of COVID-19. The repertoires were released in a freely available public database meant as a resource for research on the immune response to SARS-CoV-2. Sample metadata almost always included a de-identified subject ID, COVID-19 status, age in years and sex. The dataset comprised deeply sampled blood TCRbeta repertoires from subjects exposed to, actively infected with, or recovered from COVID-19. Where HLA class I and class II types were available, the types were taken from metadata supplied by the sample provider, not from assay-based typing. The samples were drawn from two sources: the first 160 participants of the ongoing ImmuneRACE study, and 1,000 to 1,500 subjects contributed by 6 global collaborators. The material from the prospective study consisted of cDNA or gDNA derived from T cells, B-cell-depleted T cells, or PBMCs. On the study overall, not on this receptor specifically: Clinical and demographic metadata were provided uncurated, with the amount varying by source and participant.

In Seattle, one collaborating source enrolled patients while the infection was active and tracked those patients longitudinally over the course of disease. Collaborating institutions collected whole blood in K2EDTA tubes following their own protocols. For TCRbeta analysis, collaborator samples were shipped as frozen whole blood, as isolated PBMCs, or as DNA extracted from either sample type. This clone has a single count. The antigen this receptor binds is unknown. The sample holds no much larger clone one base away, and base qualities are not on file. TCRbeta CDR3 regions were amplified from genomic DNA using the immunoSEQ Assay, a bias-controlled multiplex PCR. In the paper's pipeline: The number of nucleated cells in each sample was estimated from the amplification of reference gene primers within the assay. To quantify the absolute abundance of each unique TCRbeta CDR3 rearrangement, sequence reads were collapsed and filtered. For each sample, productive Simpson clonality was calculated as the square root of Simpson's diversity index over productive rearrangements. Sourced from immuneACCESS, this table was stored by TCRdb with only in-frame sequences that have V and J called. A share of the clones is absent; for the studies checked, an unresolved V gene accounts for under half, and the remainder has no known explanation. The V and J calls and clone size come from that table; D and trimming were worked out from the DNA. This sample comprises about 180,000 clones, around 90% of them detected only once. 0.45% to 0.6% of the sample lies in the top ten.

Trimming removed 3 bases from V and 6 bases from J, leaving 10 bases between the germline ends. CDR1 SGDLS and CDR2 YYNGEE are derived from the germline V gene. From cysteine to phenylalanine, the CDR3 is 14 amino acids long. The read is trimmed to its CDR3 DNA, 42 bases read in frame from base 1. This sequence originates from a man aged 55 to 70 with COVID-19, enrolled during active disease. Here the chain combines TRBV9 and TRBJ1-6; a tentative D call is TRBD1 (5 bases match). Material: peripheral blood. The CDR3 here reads CASSGGTANSPLHF. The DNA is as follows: TGTGCCAGCAGCGGCGGGACGGCTAATTCACCCCTCCACTTT. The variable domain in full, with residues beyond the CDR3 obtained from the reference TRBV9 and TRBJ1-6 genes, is DSGVTQTPKHLITATGQRVTLRCSPRSGDLSVYWYQQSLDQGLQFLIQYYNGEERAKGNILERFSAQQFPDLHSELNLSSLELGDSALYFCASSGGTANSPLHFGNGTRLTVT.